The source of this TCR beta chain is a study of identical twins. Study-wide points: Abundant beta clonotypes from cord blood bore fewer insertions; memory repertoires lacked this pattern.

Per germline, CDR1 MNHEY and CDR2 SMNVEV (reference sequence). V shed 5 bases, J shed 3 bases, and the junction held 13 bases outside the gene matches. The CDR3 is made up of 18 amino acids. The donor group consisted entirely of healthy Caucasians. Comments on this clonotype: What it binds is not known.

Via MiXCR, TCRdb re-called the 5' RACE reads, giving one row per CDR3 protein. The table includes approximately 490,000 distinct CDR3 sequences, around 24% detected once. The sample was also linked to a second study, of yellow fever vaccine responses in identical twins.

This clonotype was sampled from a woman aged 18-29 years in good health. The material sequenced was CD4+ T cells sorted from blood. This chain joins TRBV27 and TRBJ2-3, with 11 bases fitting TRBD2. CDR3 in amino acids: CASSITPILAGGTDTQYF. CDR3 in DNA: TGTGCCAGCAGTATCACCCCAATTCTAGCGGGAGGTACAGATACGCAGTATTTT.